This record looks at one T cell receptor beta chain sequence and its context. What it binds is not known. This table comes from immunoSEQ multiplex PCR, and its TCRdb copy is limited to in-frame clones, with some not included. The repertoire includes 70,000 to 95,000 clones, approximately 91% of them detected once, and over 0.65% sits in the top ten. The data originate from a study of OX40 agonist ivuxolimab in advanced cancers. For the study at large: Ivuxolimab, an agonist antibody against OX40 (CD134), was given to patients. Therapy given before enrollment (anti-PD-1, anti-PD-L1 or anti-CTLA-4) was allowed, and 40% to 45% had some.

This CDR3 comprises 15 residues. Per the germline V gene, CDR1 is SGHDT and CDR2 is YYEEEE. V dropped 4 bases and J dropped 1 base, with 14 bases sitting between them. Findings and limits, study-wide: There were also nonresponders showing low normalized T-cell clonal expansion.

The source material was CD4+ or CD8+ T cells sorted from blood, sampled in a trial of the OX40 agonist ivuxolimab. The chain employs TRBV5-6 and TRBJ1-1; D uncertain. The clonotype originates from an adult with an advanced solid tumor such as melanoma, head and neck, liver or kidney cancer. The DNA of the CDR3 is TGTGCCAGCAGCCCCCCGGGTTGGGGGAACACTGAAGCTTTCTTT. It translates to CASSPPGWGNTEAFF. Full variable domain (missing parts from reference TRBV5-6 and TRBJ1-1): DAGVTQSPTHLIKTRGQQVTLRCSPKSGHDTVSWYQQALGQGPQFIFQYYEEEERQRGNFPDRFSGHQFPNYSSELNVNALLLGDSALYLCASSPPGWGNTEAFFGQGTRLTVV.